This record concerns one T cell receptor beta chain sequence. Antigen unknown. The time point was: sample taken at primary tumor resection. Whole RNA, isolated from tumor, nontumor lung or frozen PBMC, was sequenced without prior sorting. The CDR3 spans 18 residues. Germline CDR1 is SGHVS and CDR2 is FNYEAQ. The J segment lost 2 bases and the V segment lost 1 base, leaving 11 bases of the junction unmatched. The sample originates from a study of spatial heterogeneity in lung cancer. Study-wide results and limits: The number of expanded tumor alpha and beta chains correlated with mutation number.

Unique molecular identifiers tagged every individual TCR cDNA molecule. TCRdb independently ran MiXCR on the 5' RACE reads; one entry per CDR3 protein. The sample carries roughly 5,000 distinct CDR3 sequences, 20% to 30% recorded once. This sequence joins TRBV7-6 and TRBJ2-3; 8 nucleotides align to TRBD2. The receptor's source is a male donor with early-stage non-small cell lung cancer. Sequenced here: lung tumor tissue, sampled at surgery. The CDR3 bases are TGTGCCAGCAGCTTAGAGGGGGGGAGACTAGCGTCCACAGATACGCAGTATTTT. Translating gives CASSLEGGRLASTDTQYF.